This T cell receptor (beta chain) emerged from a study of CD8+CD57+ T cells in acquired aplastic anemia. In the study overall: Yields of DNA that came from sorted CD4+ and CD8+ cells averaged roughly 3.3 ug.

This clonotype showed up just a few times. For sequencing, patients were chosen who had shown expansion of CD8+CD57+ cells by flow cytometry. Profiling that covered TCR beta VDJ and CDR3 relied on genomic DNA as its template. TCRdb fed the reads into MiXCR, producing one record per CDR3 protein. The sample shows 200,000 or so distinct CDR3 sequences, 50% to 70% of them seen only once. Source material: sorted CD4+, CD8+, or CD8+CD57+ T cells (not recorded which) from PBMCs. This TCR derives from a human donor with aplastic anemia.

CDR3 sequence reads: CASSQASSGANVLTF. CDR3 nucleotide sequence: TGTGCCAGCAGCCAAGCGAGCTCTGGGGCCAACGTCCTGACTTTC. The rearrangement links TRBV4-2 to TRBJ2-6; D remains ambiguous. Germline V lookup: CDR1 LGHNA, CDR2 YNFKEQ. This CDR3 comprises 15 residues. Trimming cost V 1 base and J 0 bases, with 4 bases left between them.